These T cell receptor beta chains were read from a single sample in a study of shared clonotypes between healthy human individuals. The method was immunoSEQ multiplex PCR; TCRdb's version includes in-frame clones alone and lacks a portion of them. Among 550,000 to 600,000 clones listed, around 78% were seen once. The sample was PBMCs. The receptors originated from a middle-aged woman in good health. Some clones in this sample may be carry-over from other donors' samples. The CDR3 runs from the conserved cysteine through the conserved F or W. The size entry is marked missing in some rows and otherwise reads once, few, many or a size class.

v_gene: TRBV7-9; abundance: -; CDR3aa: CASSTQVLEQFF
v_gene: TRBV14; abundance: -; CDR3aa: CASSQAYEQYF
v_gene: TRBV11-2; abundance: once; CDR3aa: CASSRSTGGANTEAFF
v_gene: TRBV28; abundance: few; CDR3aa: CASSLLWEEAFF
v_gene: TRBV5-6; abundance: -; CDR3aa: CASSLGGVAETQYF
v_gene: TRBV10-1; abundance: -; CDR3aa: CASSEGRGRTDTQYF
v_gene: TRBV29-1; abundance: -; CDR3aa: CSVGTGDYGYTF
v_gene: TRBV28; abundance: few; CDR3aa: CASKQGRAEAFF
v_gene: TRBV6-1; abundance: -; CDR3aa: CASSQTGRGQTQYF
v_gene: TRBV10-2; abundance: -; CDR3aa: CASSGGLVLYEQYF
v_gene: TRBV4-2; abundance: -; CDR3aa: CASSQGQVNTEAFF
v_gene: TRBV4-3; abundance: few; CDR3aa: CASSQSDTQYF
v_gene: TRBV19; abundance: -; CDR3aa: CASSIDRAGQPQHF
v_gene: TRBV7-2; abundance: once; CDR3aa: CASSFLAAEAFF
v_gene: TRBV7-9; abundance: -; CDR3aa: CASSLPGDYEQYF
v_gene: TRBV10-3; abundance: -; CDR3aa: CAISSGASGGPYF
v_gene: TRBV5-1; abundance: few; CDR3aa: CASSLAGQGTGELFF
v_gene: TRBV19; abundance: -; CDR3aa: CASSIGLRKNEQFF
v_gene: TRBV18; abundance: few; CDR3aa: CASSPGVASETQYF
v_gene: TRBV19; abundance: -; CDR3aa: CASSGGQWGTEAFF
v_gene: TRBV2; abundance: -; CDR3aa: CATAGRGASLHEQYF
v_gene: TRBV5-1; abundance: -; CDR3aa: CASSLGGAEKLFF
v_gene: TRBV27; abundance: -; CDR3aa: CASGPRDREVVKNIQYF
v_gene: TRBV4-1; abundance: many; CDR3aa: CASRSGLNAGELFF
v_gene: TRBV15; abundance: -; CDR3aa: CATSRDQGSDYGYTF
v_gene: TRBV6-4; abundance: few; CDR3aa: CASSSEDATYNEQFF
v_gene: TRBV15; abundance: -; CDR3aa: CATYPTWQSYNEQFF
v_gene: TRBV20-1; abundance: -; CDR3aa: CSAQGMGTQYF
v_gene: TRBV15; abundance: few; CDR3aa: CATSRGGSGAEAFF
v_gene: TRBV7-3; abundance: -; CDR3aa: CASSLFGALGIGELFF
v_gene: TRBV10-1; abundance: -; CDR3aa: CASSSRTDRRADTQYF
v_gene: TRBV5-1; abundance: -; CDR3aa: CASSLGTALATDTQYF
v_gene: TRBV6-4; abundance: few; CDR3aa: CASSDTGGQGTDTQYF
v_gene: TRBV25-1; abundance: -; CDR3aa: CASSAPLGDSSGNTIYF
v_gene: TRBV6-5; abundance: -; CDR3aa: CASSTDSYSNQPQHF
v_gene: TRBV2; abundance: few; CDR3aa: CASDTGTSGVGQFF
v_gene: TRBV5-1; abundance: -; CDR3aa: CASSITGRNTEAFF
v_gene: TRBV30; abundance: once; CDR3aa: CAWSTRTEAFF
v_gene: TRBV19; abundance: -; CDR3aa: CASSSGSRSNQPQHF
v_gene: TRBV10-3; abundance: -; CDR3aa: CASNTGASTDTQYF
v_gene: TRBV5-1; abundance: -; CDR3aa: CASSPGLADPKMYNEQFF
v_gene: TRBV7-6; abundance: -; CDR3aa: CASSFRREDEQFF
v_gene: TRBV30; abundance: -; CDR3aa: CAWSVLRGETQYF